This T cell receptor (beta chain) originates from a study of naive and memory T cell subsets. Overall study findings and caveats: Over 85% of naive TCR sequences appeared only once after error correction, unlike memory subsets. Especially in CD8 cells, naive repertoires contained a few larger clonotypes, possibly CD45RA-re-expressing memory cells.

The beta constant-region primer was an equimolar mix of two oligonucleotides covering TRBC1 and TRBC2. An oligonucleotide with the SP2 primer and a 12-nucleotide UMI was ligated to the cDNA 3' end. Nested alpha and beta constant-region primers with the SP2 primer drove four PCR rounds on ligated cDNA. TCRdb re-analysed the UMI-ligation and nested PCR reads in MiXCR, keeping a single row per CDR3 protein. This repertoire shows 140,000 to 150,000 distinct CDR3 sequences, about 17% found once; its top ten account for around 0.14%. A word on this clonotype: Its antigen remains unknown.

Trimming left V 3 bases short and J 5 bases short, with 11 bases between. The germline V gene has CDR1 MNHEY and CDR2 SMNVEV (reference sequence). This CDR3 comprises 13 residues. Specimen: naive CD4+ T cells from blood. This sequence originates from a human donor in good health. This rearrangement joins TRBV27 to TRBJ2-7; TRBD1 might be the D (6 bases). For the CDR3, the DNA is TGTGCCAGCAGTTTCAATGACAGGCACGAGCAGTACTTC. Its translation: CASSFNDRHEQYF.